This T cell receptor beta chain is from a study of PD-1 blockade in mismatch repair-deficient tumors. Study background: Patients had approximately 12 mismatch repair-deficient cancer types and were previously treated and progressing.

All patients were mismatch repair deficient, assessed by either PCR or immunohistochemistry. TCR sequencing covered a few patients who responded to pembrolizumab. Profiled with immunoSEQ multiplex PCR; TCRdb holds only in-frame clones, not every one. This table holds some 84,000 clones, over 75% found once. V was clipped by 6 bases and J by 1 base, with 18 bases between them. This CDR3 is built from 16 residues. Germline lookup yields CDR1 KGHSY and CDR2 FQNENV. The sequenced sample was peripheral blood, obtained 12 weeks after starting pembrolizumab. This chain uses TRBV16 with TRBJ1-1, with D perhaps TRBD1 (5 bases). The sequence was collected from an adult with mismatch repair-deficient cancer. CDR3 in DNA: TGTGCCAGCAGTCCCCCGGGGGTAATCTGGAACACTGAAGCTTTCTTT. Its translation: CASSPPGVIWNTEAFF.